These 5 T cell receptor beta chains originate from one sample sequenced in a study of blood T cell repertoires in COVID-19. The protocol was immunoSEQ multiplex PCR, while the TCRdb copy is restricted to in-frame clones and leaves out a portion. The sample lists 400,000 to 500,000 clones, around nine tenths occurring once. The sequencing input was PBMCs or T cells enriched from blood (not recorded which). Receptors were obtained from a woman younger than 35 who had been exposed to COVID-19.

J is TRBJ2-2 and V is TRBV4-2; 9 bases line up with TRBD1. CDR3 length equals 16 residues. V was pared by 1 base and J by 5 bases, with 5 bases of the junction left unmatched. Germline V CDR1 and CDR2: LGHNA, YNFKEQ. The CDR3 DNA sequence: TGTGCCAGCAGCCAAGGTACCGGGACAGGGACCGGGGAGCTGTTTTTT. It is translated as CASSQGTGTGTGELFF.

The chain carries TRBV28 and TRBJ1-2; 8 bases align to TRBD1. V dropped 5 bases and J dropped 5; count of bases not matched to a gene: 10. The CDR3 has 15 amino acids. Germline CDR1 MDHEN, CDR2 SYDVKM. The CDR3 sequence is CASSLGQGRGYGYTF. The CDR3 DNA is TGTGCCAGCAGTCTCGGACAGGGAAGGGGTTATGGCTACACCTTC.

CDR3 DNA: TGTGCCAGCAGCTTGGTGTTGGTACAGGGCGATGAGCAGTTCTTC. Its translation: CASSLVLVQGDEQFF. The gene calls are TRBV5-6 and TRBJ2-1; D perhaps matches TRBD1 (6 bases). Germline assignment: CDR1 SGHDT and CDR2 YYEEEE. This CDR3 region has 15 residues. V was trimmed by 0 bases and J by 8 bases, leaving 15 bases between them.

CDR3 in DNA: TGTGCCAGCAGCGTAAGCGGGGCCTACAATGAGCAGTTCTTC. Its protein is CASSVSGAYNEQFF. The chain is built from TRBV7-9 and TRBJ2-1, with 7 bases aligning to TRBD2. Germline loops: CDR1 SEHNR, CDR2 FQNEAQ (reference sequence). V lost 5 bases to trimming and J lost 2 bases; unmatched junction nucleotides: 3. There are 14 residues in the CDR3.

The chain is built from TRBV15 and TRBJ1-2, with D perhaps TRBD1 (6 bases). Trimming stripped 3 bases from V and 3 bases from J, with 14 bases between. Germline CDR1 is LNHNV and CDR2 is YYDKDF (reference sequence). The CDR3 sequence is 15 residues long. The CDR3 region is CATSRGAGSDYGYTF. In DNA, the CDR3 is TGTGCCACCAGCAGGGGGGCAGGGAGTGACTATGGCTACACCTTC.